The 13 T cell receptor beta chains presented below share a single source sample, sequenced in a study of technical replicates of blood from several donors. Libraries were prepared by immunoSEQ multiplex PCR; TCRdb keeps only in-frame clonotypes and omits some of them. Found here are 54,000 or so clones, roughly 94% of them singletons; the top ten hold approximately 0.2%. Sequences were obtained from T cells isolated from PBMCs. The receptors here all came from a human donor in good health.

With respect to this clone: At one boundary the junction diverges from the germline segment, which might be a read error. The CDR3 region is CASNQIGSSYEQYF. The CDR3 bases are TGTGCCAGCAACCAAATTGGGAGCTCCTACGAGCAGTACTTC. J is TRBJ2-7 and V is TRBV14; tentatively, D is TRBD2 (5 bases). The length of the CDR3 is 14 residues. Germline CDR1 reads SGHDN; CDR2 reads FVKESK.

This clone was recorded once. V gene TRBV29-1 combines with J gene TRBJ2-7; 9 positions agree with TRBD1. Germline CDR1 reads SQVTM; CDR2 reads ANQGSEA. V shed 7 bases, J shed 5 bases, and the junction held 6 bases outside the gene matches. The CDR3 sequence is 12 residues long. Written as DNA, the CDR3 is TGCAGCGCGTGGACAGGGGTGAACGAGCAGTACTTC. It translates to CSAWTGVNEQYF.

CDR3 sequence reads: CASSLAGGEQYF. As DNA, the CDR3 is TGTGCCAGCAGCTTAGCGGGAGGCGAGCAGTACTTC. The chain has TRBV7-9 and TRBJ2-7, with D possibly being TRBD2 (6 bases). This CDR3 is built from 12 residues. The germline V gene has CDR1 SEHNR and CDR2 FQNEAQ (reference sequence). V was cut by 0 bases and J by 6 bases, with 6 bases left in between. The entire variable domain, with the rest obtained from reference TRBV7-9 and TRBJ2-7, is as follows: DTGVSQNPRHKITKRGQNVTFRCDPISEHNRLYWYRQTLGQGPEFLTYFQNEAQLEKSRLLSDRFSAERPKGSFSTLEIQRTEQGDSAMYLCASSLAGGEQYFGPGTRLTVT.

The CDR3 spells CASSLGPGKANEQFF. DNA for the CDR3: TGCGCCAGCAGCTTGGGTCCAGGGAAGGCGAATGAGCAGTTCTTC. The rearrangement links TRBV5-1 to TRBJ2-1, with D possibly matching TRBD1 (5 bases). The CDR3 has 15 amino acids. Germline CDR1 reads SGHRS; CDR2 reads YFSETQ. The V and J ends lost 0 bases and 7 bases respectively, with 14 bases between them.

This clone is a singleton in its sample. This chain links TRBV15 with TRBJ1-2; maybe TRBD1 (5 bases). Trimming took off 0 bases at V and 8 bases at J, with 16 bases between the two ends. This CDR3 has 15 residues. Germline V gene lookup returns CDR1 LNHNV and CDR2 YYDKDF (reference sequence). CDR3 DNA: TGTGCCACCAGCAGAGACAAGGAGCAGGGCCGAGGCTACACCTTC. Translating it yields CATSRDKEQGRGYTF.

The chain carries TRBV5-4 and TRBJ1-2; no clear D. CDR3 length equals 13 residues. In germline, CDR1 is SGHNT, CDR2 YYREEE (reference sequence). V was clipped by 0 bases and J by 3 bases, with 6 bases between them. CDR3 sequence: CASSLVGDYGYTF. In nucleotides, the CDR3 is TGTGCCAGCAGCTTGGTAGGAGACTATGGCTACACCTTC.

This chain connects TRBV11-3 to TRBJ2-5, with a tentative D call TRBD2 (6 bases). Trimming took off 5 bases at V and 4 bases at J, with 14 bases between the two ends. The CDR3 spans 14 residues. Per the germline V gene, CDR1 is SGHNT and CDR2 is YENEEA. The CDR3 DNA reads TGTGCCAGCAGCGTAGGAGGGTTCGGAGAGACCCAGTACTTC. Translated: CASSVGGFGETQYF.

This chain joins TRBV9 and TRBJ1-2; the match to TRBD1 covers 7 bases. The CDR3 is made up of 15 amino acids. The V gene end was trimmed by 4 bases and the J gene end by 3 bases; junction bases not matched to a gene: 9. Germline V CDR1 and CDR2: SGDLS, YYNGEE. CDR3 region: CASSQRQGSYYGYTF. The CDR3 region has the DNA TGTGCCAGCAGCCAAAGACAGGGTAGTTACTATGGCTACACCTTC.

The chain combines TRBV5-6 with TRBJ1-2, with 7 positions matching TRBD1. This CDR3 is built from 17 residues. In germline, CDR1 is SGHDT, CDR2 YYEEEE. V dropped 3 bases and J dropped 9; count of bases not matched to a gene: 20. Here the CDR3 reads CASSSAGTGEELGRYTF. CDR3 in DNA: TGTGCCAGCAGCTCGGCCGGAACAGGGGAGGAACTGGGGCGCTACACCTTC.

The chain uses TRBV5-6 and TRBJ1-1, with D hard to call. This CDR3 spans 14 amino acids. Trimming shortened V by 3 bases and J by 2 bases, and 11 bases separated the two germline ends. Per germline, CDR1 SGHDT and CDR2 YYEEEE. The CDR3 spells CASSSRWRNTEAFF. The CDR3 nucleotides read TGTGCCAGCAGCTCCCGTTGGAGAAACACTGAAGCTTTCTTT.

The J gene is TRBJ1-4, the V gene TRBV5-4; TRBD1 is a possible D gene (5 bases). CDR1 SGHNT and CDR2 YYREEE come from the germline V gene (reference sequence). This CDR3 has 15 amino acids. The V gene lost 4 bases and the J gene lost 6 bases, with 16 bases spanning the gap. The CDR3 coding sequence is TGTGCCAGCAGCCCGAGGGACGGGGAGGATGAAAAACTGTTTTTT. This sequence encodes CASSPRDGEDEKLFF.

This chain connects TRBV7-3 to TRBJ2-2; 7 nucleotides agree with TRBD1. The CDR3 contains 15 residues. Trimming removed 3 bases from V and 5 bases from J; junction bases left unmatched: 6. The germline gives CDR1 SGHTA, CDR2 FQGTGA. The CDR3 sequence is CASSFQGERTGELFF. CDR3 DNA: TGTGCCAGCAGCTTCCAGGGGGAACGGACCGGGGAGCTGTTTTTT.

The count of this clone is one. The V and J genes are TRBV7-8 and TRBJ1-5; D uncertain. V lost 5 bases to trimming and J lost 4 bases, with 12 bases between them. Germline V gene lookup returns CDR1 SGHVS and CDR2 FQNEAQ. The CDR3 spans 14 residues. CDR3 in amino acids: CASSPGQANQPQHF. CDR3 coding DNA: TGTGCCAGCAGCCCAGGTCAGGCTAATCAGCCCCAGCATTTT. Full variable domain (remainder filled in from reference TRBV7-8 and TRBJ1-5): GAGVSQSPRYKVAKRGQDVALRCDPISGHVSLFWYQQALGQGPEFLTYFQNEAQLDKSGLPSDRFFAERPEGSVSTLKIQRTQQEDSAVYLCASSPGQANQPQHFGDGTRLSIL.